The 15 T cell receptor beta chains below all came from one sample that was sequenced in a study of early stage breast cancer tumors. Measured with immunoSEQ multiplex PCR; TCRdb has only the in-frame clones, and not every one. The table shows about 30,000 clones, with 60% to 80% occurring only once. The source material was breast tumor tissue. These receptor sequences come from a person in their thirties with breast cancer.

V gene TRBV7-9 combines with J gene TRBJ1-2; TRBD1 might be the D (5 bases). The CDR3 runs to 13 residues. The germline V gene has CDR1 SEHNR and CDR2 FQNEAQ (reference sequence). V was shortened by 1 base and J by 13 bases, with 16 bases between the two germline ends. The CDR3 reads CASSLDPQGVATF. The DNA of the CDR3 is TGTGCCAGCAGCTTAGACCCCCAAGGGGTGGCCACCTTC.

The chain recombines TRBV19 with TRBJ1-2; 9 bases are a match to TRBD1. CDR1 is LNHDA and CDR2 is SQIVND in the germline V gene (reference sequence). Trimming at V came to 3 bases and at J to 7 bases, leaving 3 bases not matched to a gene. The CDR3 is made up of 13 amino acids. CDR3 sequence: CASSMGQGFGYTF. CDR3 sequence (DNA): TGTGCCAGTAGTATGGGACAGGGTTTTGGCTACACCTTC. Together with reference TRBV19 and TRBJ1-2, the CDR3 gives the full variable domain: DGGITQSPKYLFRKEGQNVTLSCEQNLNHDAMYWYRQDPGQGLRLIYYSQIVNDFQKGDIAEGYSVSREKKESFPLTVTSAQKNPTAFYLCASSMGQGFGYTFGSGTRLTVV.

The chain carries TRBV7-3 and TRBJ2-1, with TRBD2 matching over 8 bases. The CDR3 is 15 amino acids. V trimming: 3 bases; J trimming: 1 base; junction bases outside the gene matches: 2. Germline CDR1 SGHTA, CDR2 FQGTGA. CDR3 residues: CASSLGGRSYNEQFF. The CDR3 DNA sequence: TGTGCCAGCAGCTTGGGCGGGAGGTCCTACAATGAGCAGTTCTTC.

This clone was seen a few times. The chain carries TRBV27 and TRBJ2-7; D is uncertain. Germline V gene sequence: CDR1 MNHEY, CDR2 SMNVEV (reference sequence). The CDR3 covers 12 residues. Trimming shortened V by 9 bases and J by 3 bases, and 12 bases separated the two germline ends. In DNA form, the CDR3 reads TGTGCCAGTGGGGTAAGGGACTACGAGCAGTACTTC. Its translation: CASGVRDYEQYF.

This clone occurred once. The V gene is TRBV7-6, the J gene TRBJ2-7, with a possible D match to TRBD2 (5 bases). Per the germline V gene, CDR1 is SGHVS and CDR2 is FNYEAQ. This CDR3 has 12 amino acids. The V gene lost 5 bases and the J gene lost 9 bases, with 14 bases spanning the gap. The DNA of the CDR3 is TGTGCCAGCAGCCCGGGGTCCGATGGGCAGTACTTC. Translation gives CASSPGSDGQYF.

This clone was counted only a few times. The chain couples TRBV5-8 to TRBJ2-2, with TRBD2 matching over 12 bases. Trimming removed 4 bases from V and 4 bases from J; junction bases left unmatched: 5. Germline CDR1 reads SGHTS; CDR2 reads YDEGEE. This CDR3 region has 16 residues. The CDR3 loop reads CASSTGLAGPTGELFF. The CDR3 nucleotides read TGTGCCAGCAGCACCGGACTAGCGGGACCCACCGGGGAGCTGTTTTTT.

A word on this clone: An end of the junction does not agree with germline; a read error may underlie this. V and J are TRBV5-6 and TRBJ2-7; D uncertain. The CDR3 runs 16 residues. Germline V gene sequence: CDR1 SGHDT, CDR2 YYEEEE. The DNA of the CDR3 is TGTGCCAGCAGCTTGTCAGATTACGCAGTCGGAGAAATGTCGCGGTTC. Protein product: CASSLSDYAVGEMSRF. The variable domain in full, completed from reference TRBV5-6 and TRBJ2-7, reads DAGVTQSPTHLIKTRGQQVTLRCSPKSGHDTVSWYQQALGQGPQFIFQYYEEEERQRGNFPDRFSGHQFPNYSSELNVNALLLGDSALYLCASSLSDYAVGEMSRFGPGTRLTVT.

The DNA of the CDR3 is TGTGCCAGCAGCTTAGGGAGCGGGACCCTGGGCTACGAGCAGTACTTC. Encoded protein: CASSLGSGTLGYEQYF. The chain joins TRBV7-2 to TRBJ2-7; 7 positions agree with TRBD2. The CDR3 extends over 16 amino acids. CDR1 and CDR2 (germline): SGHTA, FQGNSA. V was clipped by 1 base and J by 3 bases; unmatched bases: 9.

The rearrangement joins TRBV6-1 to TRBJ2-3; TRBD2 matches at 7 bases. The CDR3 contains 13 residues. Trimming cost V 8 bases and J 3 bases; bases outside gene matches: 5. The germline CDR1 and CDR2 sequences are MNHNS and SASEGT. The CDR3 nucleotides are TGTGCCAGCGATCGCGGGAGAACAGATACGCAGTATTTT. Its translation is CASDRGRTDTQYF.

The rearrangement joins TRBV19 to TRBJ2-1; D is undetermined. With 1 base removed from V and 5 bases from J, the gap between germline ends came to 6 bases. Germline lookup yields CDR1 LNHDA and CDR2 SQIVND (reference sequence). This CDR3 comprises 13 residues. Here the CDR3 DNA reads TGTGCCAGTAGTATAGTATCGGACAATGAGCAGTTCTTC. Amino acid sequence: CASSIVSDNEQFF.

The V gene is TRBV2, the J gene TRBJ2-1, with D perhaps matching TRBD2 (5 bases). The CDR3 covers 15 residues. Trimming took off 5 bases at V and 9 bases at J, with 20 bases between the two ends. Germline loops: CDR1 SNHLY, CDR2 FYNNEI. In DNA, the CDR3 is TGTGCCAGCAGTAATCTTGTGGCTAGCCTGGTTGAGCAGTTCTTC. It yields the protein CASSNLVASLVEQFF.

The chain employs TRBV7-6 and TRBJ2-5; D perhaps matches TRBD2 (5 bases). The V and J ends lost 5 bases and 1 base respectively, with 17 bases between them. CDR3 length: 16 amino acids. CDR1 SGHVS and CDR2 FNYEAQ come from the germline V gene. In DNA, the CDR3 is TGTGCCAGCAGCCCCCGAGTCGGCCTAGCCCAAGAGACCCAGTACTTC. Its translation is CASSPRVGLAQETQYF.

This rearrangement joins TRBV11-2 to TRBJ2-3; TRBD1 agrees at 7 bases. The CDR3 is 15 residues long. Germline V lookup: CDR1 SGHAT, CDR2 FQNNGV. V lost 2 bases, J lost 2 bases, and 4 bases stayed unmatched. CDR3 sequence (DNA): TGTGCCAGCAGCTTAAGGACAGGTAACACAGATACGCAGTATTTT. Its translation is CASSLRTGNTDTQYF.

The chain employs TRBV7-8 and TRBJ1-2, with TRBD1 matching over 10 bases. Germline loops: CDR1 SGHVS, CDR2 FQNEAQ. V trimming: 4 bases; J trimming: 4 bases; junction bases outside the gene matches: 12. The CDR3 totals 17 residues. The CDR3 region has the DNA TGTGCCAGCAGCTCCCTCGGGCGGACAGGGGGACTCTATGGCTACACCTTC. Translation gives CASSSLGRTGGLYGYTF.

This chain uses TRBV4-3 with TRBJ2-7; TRBD1 matches 10 bases. CDR1 and CDR2 (germline): LGHNA, YSLEER. Unmatched junction bases numbered 6, after V lost 1 base and J lost 3 bases. This CDR3 region has 16 residues. The CDR3, as DNA: TGCGCCAGCAGCCAAGTTTCCGGGACAGGGGTCTACGAGCAGTACTTC. Residues: CASSQVSGTGVYEQYF.